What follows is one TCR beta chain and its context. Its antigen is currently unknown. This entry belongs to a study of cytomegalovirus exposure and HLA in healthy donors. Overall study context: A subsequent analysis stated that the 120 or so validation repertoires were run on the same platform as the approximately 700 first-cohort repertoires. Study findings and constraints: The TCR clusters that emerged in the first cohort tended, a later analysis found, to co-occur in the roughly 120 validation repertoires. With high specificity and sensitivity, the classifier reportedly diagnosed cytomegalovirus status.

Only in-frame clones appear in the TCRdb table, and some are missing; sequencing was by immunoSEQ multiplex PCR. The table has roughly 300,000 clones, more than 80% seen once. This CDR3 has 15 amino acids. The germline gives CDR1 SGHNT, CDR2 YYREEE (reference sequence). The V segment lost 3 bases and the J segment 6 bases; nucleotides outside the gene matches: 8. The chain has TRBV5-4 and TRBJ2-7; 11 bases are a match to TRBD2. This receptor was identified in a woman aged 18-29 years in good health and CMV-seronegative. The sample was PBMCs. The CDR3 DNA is TGTGCCAGCAGCTCCTTAGCGGGAGGGCCGGGCGAGCAGTACTTC. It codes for CASSSLAGGPGEQYF.